This is a list of T cell receptor beta chains from one sample in a study of cytotoxic CD8 clonotypes in ibrutinib-treated CLL. Clones were read by immunoSEQ multiplex PCR, and TCRdb kept only the in-frame ones, dropping some. The sample includes around 200,000 clones, more than 75% seen only once; the top ten take approximately 10%. Material: PBMCs, obtained after 12 months of ibrutinib treatment. The origin of the receptors is a human donor with chronic lymphocytic leukemia. Both conserved end residues are trimmed from each CDR3. Clone size is shown for a subset of rows, as once, few, many or a class of expanded clone.

J gene: TRBJ1-1
clone size: .
V gene: TRBV29-1
CDR3 protein: TTSGNTEAF

J gene: TRBJ2-5
clone size: .
V gene: TRBV2
CDR3 protein: ASKPELETQY

J gene: TRBJ1-1
clone size: .
V gene: TRBV25-1
CDR3 protein: ASIGMNTEAF

J gene: TRBJ1-2
clone size: few
V gene: TRBV7-9
CDR3 protein: ASRQSRGSYGYT

J gene: TRBJ2-7
clone size: few
V gene: TRBV7-9
CDR3 protein: ASSLAGNSYEQY

J gene: TRBJ1-4
clone size: .
V gene: TRBV6-1
CDR3 protein: ASSEVGGTGEKLF

J gene: TRBJ1-1
clone size: .
V gene: TRBV25-1
CDR3 protein: ASGYRGTEAF

J gene: TRBJ2-7
clone size: .
V gene: TRBV10-3
CDR3 protein: AISDSYEQY

J gene: TRBJ2-7
clone size: .
V gene: TRBV28
CDR3 protein: ASSFRTDPYEQY

J gene: TRBJ1-1
clone size: once
V gene: TRBV6-5
CDR3 protein: ASRRTGWTEAF

J gene: TRBJ1-6
clone size: few
V gene: TRBV5-1
CDR3 protein: ASSLAGSRYGSPLH

J gene: TRBJ1-3
clone size: once
V gene: TRBV6-1
CDR3 protein: ASSKSRGTGNTIY

J gene: TRBJ2-7
clone size: .
V gene: TRBV5-1
CDR3 protein: ASSLTPSGGDPYEQY

J gene: TRBJ2-1
clone size: .
V gene: TRBV5-1
CDR3 protein: ASSLVSGALYNEQF

J gene: TRBJ1-1
clone size: once
V gene: TRBV7-9
CDR3 protein: ASSESGANTEAF

J gene: TRBJ1-5
clone size: .
V gene: TRBV6-5
CDR3 protein: ASRARSTNQPQH

J gene: TRBJ1-2
clone size: .
V gene: TRBV6-6
CDR3 protein: ASSPDIRNYGYT

J gene: TRBJ1-1
clone size: .
V gene: TRBV7-9
CDR3 protein: ASSFWGDTEAF

J gene: TRBJ2-5
clone size: .
V gene: TRBV18
CDR3 protein: ASSPGVEETQY

J gene: TRBJ1-2
clone size: .
V gene: TRBV11-2
CDR3 protein: ASSLAAGIPYGYT

J gene: TRBJ2-7
clone size: .
V gene: TRBV6-5
CDR3 protein: ASKSALGTVYEQY

J gene: TRBJ2-7
clone size: .
V gene: TRBV7-9
CDR3 protein: ASSLAVVRQGSSYEQY

J gene: TRBJ2-5
clone size: .
V gene: TRBV6-5
CDR3 protein: ASSYGGGQETQY

J gene: TRBJ1-2
clone size: few
V gene: TRBV11-1
CDR3 protein: ASARQGAEYGYT

J gene: TRBJ1-1
clone size: few
V gene: TRBV27
CDR3 protein: ASSWAGTALEAF

J gene: TRBJ2-5
clone size: .
V gene: TRBV6-8
CDR3 protein: ASSSGTQY

J gene: TRBJ2-7
clone size: .
V gene: TRBV4-1
CDR3 protein: ASSQVAVPSLGSYEQY

J gene: TRBJ2-5
clone size: .
V gene: TRBV7-8
CDR3 protein: ASSLARWGSGRETQY

J gene: TRBJ2-2
clone size: .
V gene: TRBV28
CDR3 protein: ASSSQTSGTNTGELF

J gene: TRBJ1-1
clone size: .
V gene: TRBV20-1
CDR3 protein: SATRSEAF

J gene: TRBJ2-5
clone size: .
V gene: TRBV6-5
CDR3 protein: ASRKLAGVQETQY

J gene: TRBJ2-3
clone size: .
V gene: TRBV5-1
CDR3 protein: ASSEAYTQY

J gene: TRBJ2-3
clone size: .
V gene: TRBV7-9
CDR3 protein: ASSSTFLTQY

J gene: TRBJ1-3
clone size: once
V gene: TRBV4-2
CDR3 protein: ASSQTGTVSGNTIY

J gene: TRBJ2-1
clone size: .
V gene: TRBV27
CDR3 protein: ASQLAGVGEQF

J gene: TRBJ1-4
clone size: .
V gene: TRBV5-4
CDR3 protein: ASSQDLLGSTNEKLF

J gene: TRBJ1-1
clone size: .
V gene: TRBV19
CDR3 protein: ASSVKGDTEAF

J gene: TRBJ2-7
clone size: once
V gene: TRBV28
CDR3 protein: ASTPDRYEQY

J gene: TRBJ1-2
clone size: .
V gene: TRBV7-9
CDR3 protein: ASSLKSGYT

J gene: TRBJ1-1
clone size: .
V gene: TRBV19
CDR3 protein: ASSHQGAANTEAF

J gene: TRBJ1-2
clone size: .
V gene: TRBV6-5
CDR3 protein: ASSLQGYGYT